A single sample is the source of the 10 T cell receptor beta chains below, sequenced in a study of T cell responses to AZD1222 COVID-19 vaccine. Measured with immunoSEQ multiplex PCR; TCRdb has only the in-frame clones, and not every one. This table holds more than 85,000 clones, 75% to 90% found once. The material was peripheral blood, obtained on day 0 of AZD1222 vaccination. These receptor sequences come from an adult in good health.

The CDR3 bases are TGCGCCAGCAGCGGGTCGTGGGGGGCTGGGGAAAAACTGTTTTTT. Encoded protein: CASSGSWGAGEKLFF. The chain uses TRBV5-1 and TRBJ1-4; the D gene is possibly TRBD1 (6 bases). V dropped 4 bases and J dropped 8 bases, with 18 bases sitting between them. CDR1 is SGHRS and CDR2 is YFSETQ in the germline V gene. The CDR3 loop spans 15 amino acids.

The sample holds one count of this clone. The chain couples TRBV21-1 to TRBJ2-1. TRBV21-1 is deemed a pseudogene. The CDR3 has 15 residues. This CDR3 is CASSGRPCDYNEQFF. The CDR3 DNA reads as TGTGCCAGCAGCGGTCGACCTTGCGACTACAATGAGCAGTTCTTC.

This clone was seen just once. This chain connects TRBV29-1 to TRBJ1-2, with a tentative D call TRBD1 (5 bases). The V and J ends lost 7 bases and 7 bases respectively, with 13 bases between them. CDR3 length: 11 amino acids. CDR1 is SQVTM, CDR2 ANQGSEA, per germline. The CDR3 DNA sequence: TGCAGCGGCCAGGGTATCGGTGGCTACACCTTC. It codes for CSGQGIGGYTF. The variable domain in full, completed from reference TRBV29-1 and TRBJ1-2, reads SAVISQKPSRDICQRGTSLTIQCQVDSQVTMMFWYRQQPGQSLTLIATANQGSEATYESGFVIDKFPISRPNLTFSTLTVSNMSPEDSSIYLCSGQGIGGYTFGSGTRLTVV.

The chain carries TRBV15 and TRBJ2-2; D unclear. Germline-derived CDR1 and CDR2 are LNHNV and YYDKDF (reference sequence). V lost 4 bases to trimming and J lost 4 bases, with 7 bases between them. The CDR3 covers 13 residues. Here the CDR3 DNA reads TGTGCCACCAGCAAAGCCCTCACCGGGGAGCTGTTTTTT. This codes for CATSKALTGELFF. Combining the CDR3 with reference TRBV15 and TRBJ2-2 gives the whole variable domain DAMVIQNPRYQVTQFGKPVTLSCSQTLNHNVMYWYQQKSSQAPKLLFHYYDKDFNNEADTPDNFQSRRPNTSFCFLDIRSPGLGDTAMYLCATSKALTGELFFGEGSRLTVL.

The rearrangement uses TRBV16 and TRBJ1-2; D gene uncertain. The CDR3 totals 14 residues. The V end was cut by 4 bases, the J end by 4 bases, with 13 bases between. Germline CDR1 and CDR2: KGHSY and FQNENV. CDR3 region: CASSPSWRIYGYTF. For the CDR3, the DNA is TGTGCCAGCAGCCCCTCGTGGCGAATCTATGGCTACACCTTC.

This chain links TRBV3-1 (or the pseudogene TRBV3-2) with TRBJ1-4; TRBD1 matches at 10 bases. The CDR3 contains 14 residues. J gave up 10 bases and V 7 bases, and 9 bases lay outside the gene matches. Germline CDR1 is LGHDT and CDR2 is YNNKEL (reference sequence). The CDR3 nucleotides read TGTGCCAGCACCTGGACAGGGGGAAACGGAAAACTGTTTTTT. Translated, it gives CASTWTGGNGKLFF.

This clone appeared a single time. The chain links TRBV2 to TRBJ2-6; 7 bases map to TRBD2. The CDR3 sequence is 17 residues long. Losses at the gene ends were 5 bases for V and 0 bases for J; bases not matched to a gene: 7. Per germline, CDR1 SNHLY and CDR2 FYNNEI. CDR3 sequence (DNA): TGTGCCAGCAGTTCTCTAGCGGTTACCTCTGGGGCCAACGTCCTGACTTTC. It codes for CASSSLAVTSGANVLTF.

The V gene is TRBV24-1, the J gene TRBJ2-5; 9 bases fit TRBD1. Trimming cost V 5 bases and J 4 bases; bases outside gene matches: 7. The CDR3 runs 15 residues. CDR1 and CDR2 (germline): KGHDR, SFDVKD. This CDR3 is CATSAGTGPGETQYF. The CDR3 DNA follows: TGTGCCACCAGTGCGGGGACAGGGCCAGGAGAGACCCAGTACTTC.

This clone was picked up one time. V is TRBV7-8 and J is TRBJ2-7; 12 positions match TRBD2. V shed 5 bases and J 5 bases; nucleotides not matched to a gene: 10. CDR1 and CDR2 from the germline V gene are SGHVS and FQNEAQ. This CDR3 contains 16 residues. The CDR3 is CASSHRLAGVIHEQYF. The CDR3 DNA is TGTGCCAGCAGCCATCGACTAGCGGGAGTTATCCACGAGCAGTACTTC.

The gene calls are TRBV12-3 or TRBV12-4 and TRBJ2-3, with unresolved D. This CDR3 comprises 13 residues. V was trimmed by 6 bases and J by 0 bases, leaving 7 bases between them. The CDR3 nucleotides are TGTGCCAGCAGCTCGACGAGCACAGATACGCAGTATTTT. This gives the protein CASSSTSTDTQYF.